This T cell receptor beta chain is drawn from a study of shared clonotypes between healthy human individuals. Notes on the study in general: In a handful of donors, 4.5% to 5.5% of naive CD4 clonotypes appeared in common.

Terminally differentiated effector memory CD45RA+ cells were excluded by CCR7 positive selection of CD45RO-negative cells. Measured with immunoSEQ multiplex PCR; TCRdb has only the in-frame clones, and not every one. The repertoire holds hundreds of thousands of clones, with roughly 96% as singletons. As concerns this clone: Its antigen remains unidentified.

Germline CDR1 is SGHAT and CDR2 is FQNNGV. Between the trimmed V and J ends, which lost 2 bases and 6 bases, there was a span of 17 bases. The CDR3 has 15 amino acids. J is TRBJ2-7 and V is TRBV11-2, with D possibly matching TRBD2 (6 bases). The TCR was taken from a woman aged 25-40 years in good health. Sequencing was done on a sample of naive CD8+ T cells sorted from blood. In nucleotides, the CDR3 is TGTGCCAGCAGCTTACCGGGAACGGGAGTGGGCGAGCAGTACTTC. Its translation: CASSLPGTGVGEQYF.